The 26 T cell receptor beta chains in this list originate from one sample, sequenced in a study of blood T cell repertoires in COVID-19. The protocol was immunoSEQ multiplex PCR, while the TCRdb copy is restricted to in-frame clones and leaves out a portion. Of 100,000 to 150,000 clones in the sample, around 87% are singletons; the top ten hold roughly 2.2%. Sequencing used peripheral blood. The receptors come from a man aged 70 or older with active COVID-19.

The table lists this clone with a count of one. The V call is TRBV24-1, the J call TRBJ2-7, with D maybe TRBD2 (6 bases). Germline lookup yields CDR1 KGHDR and CDR2 SFDVKD. The CDR3 runs to 13 residues. Trimming pared 5 bases from V and 4 bases from J, leaving 11 bases between. In nucleotides, the CDR3 is TGTGCCACCAGTGGCCGGGAGTCGTACGAGCAGTACTTC. Its protein is CATSGRESYEQYF.

The V gene is TRBV6-6, the J gene TRBJ2-7; D is uncertain. Looked up from germline, CDR1 is MNHNY and CDR2 is SVGAGI (reference sequence). With 2 bases removed from V and 3 bases from J, the gap between germline ends came to 11 bases. There are 14 residues in the CDR3. The DNA for the CDR3 is TGTGCCAGCAGTTACCGGCAGGAACGCTACGAGCAGTACTTC. Protein sequence: CASSYRQERYEQYF.

This chain joins TRBV11-2 and TRBJ2-1, with 9 nucleotides matching TRBD2. This CDR3 is built from 17 residues. Germline V gene data show CDR1 as SGHAT and CDR2 as FQNNGV. V was clipped by 1 base and J by 2 bases; unmatched bases: 6. The CDR3 DNA follows: TGTGCCAGCAGCTTAGGGAGGCTAGCGGGAACCTACAATGAGCAGTTCTTC. Translated: CASSLGRLAGTYNEQFF.

The chain is built from TRBV3-1 (or the pseudogene TRBV3-2) and TRBJ1-5, with unresolved D. This CDR3 region has 15 residues. V was cut by 8 bases and J by 0 bases, with 14 bases left in between. Germline V lookup: CDR1 LGHDT, CDR2 YNNKEL (reference sequence). Written as DNA, the CDR3 is TGTGCCAGCTTTAAGAAATTCTATAGCAATCAGCCCCAGCATTTT. Translation: CASFKKFYSNQPQHF.

This chain joins TRBV20-1 and TRBJ2-7; D call uncertain. The V end lost 3 bases, the J end lost 6 bases, and 9 bases lay between the germline ends. Germline V CDR1 and CDR2: DFQATT, SNEGSKA (reference sequence). CDR3 size: 11 residues. CDR3 DNA: TGCAGTGCTAGTGAAGCCCCCGAGCAGTACTTC. This codes for CSASEAPEQYF.

The chain couples TRBV7-9 to TRBJ2-7; 9 bases match TRBD1. CDR1 and CDR2 (germline): SEHNR, FQNEAQ (reference sequence). The ends lost 1 base at V and 0 bases at J; junction bases unmatched: 1. The CDR3 has 15 amino acids. The DNA of the CDR3 is TGTGCCAGCAGCTTAGGGGGACAGGGCTCCTACGAGCAGTACTTC. Its protein is CASSLGGQGSYEQYF.

The chain combines TRBV11-1 with TRBJ2-2, with D tentatively TRBD1 (6 bases). Trimming cost V 6 bases and J 1 base, with 12 bases left between them. The CDR3 has 15 residues. Germline-derived CDR1 and CDR2 are SGHAT and FQDESV (reference sequence). As DNA, the CDR3 is TGTGCCAGCAGATACCTCAGGGGGAACACCGGGGAGCTGTTTTTT. Its translation is CASRYLRGNTGELFF.

About this clone itself: The sample has other DNA sequences that encode this CDR3 too. The genes are TRBV27 and TRBJ2-1; 16 nucleotides align to TRBD2. The CDR3 is 17 amino acids. Germline assignment: CDR1 MNHEY and CDR2 SMNVEV (reference sequence). V lost 3 bases, J lost 4 bases, and 3 bases stayed unmatched. The CDR3 sequence: CASSLGLAGGRYNEQFF. CDR3 coding DNA: TGTGCCAGCAGTTTGGGACTAGCGGGAGGGCGGTACAATGAGCAGTTCTTC.

The chain employs TRBV9 and TRBJ2-7; TRBD1 aligns across 8 bases. J was trimmed by 6 bases and V by 5 bases; bases with no gene match: 16. Germline assignment: CDR1 SGDLS and CDR2 YYNGEE. This CDR3 comprises 16 residues. CDR3 DNA: TGTGCCAGCAGTGCCGGAAACACAGGGGGAAGGGGCGAGCAGTACTTC. This gives the protein CASSAGNTGGRGEQYF.

The chain is built from TRBV18 and TRBJ2-1, with D perhaps matching TRBD1 (5 bases). Trimming took off 6 bases at V and 7 bases at J, with 22 bases between the two ends. CDR3 length: 16 residues. CDR1 KGHSH and CDR2 LQKENI come from the germline V gene. The DNA for the CDR3 is TGTGCCAGCTCTCGGATGACTCAAGGGGTATATAATGAGCAGTTCTTC. It specifies CASSRMTQGVYNEQFF.

V usage is TRBV5-4 and J usage is TRBJ1-2, with D possibly matching TRBD1 (6 bases). CDR3 length: 16 amino acids. The V end lost 4 bases, the J end lost 2 bases, and 18 bases lay between the germline ends. Germline lookup yields CDR1 SGHNT and CDR2 YYREEE (reference sequence). CDR3 sequence (DNA): TGTGCCAGCAGCCAACTAACGACAGGTTCCAACTATGGCTACACCTTC. Its protein product is CASSQLTTGSNYGYTF.

This chain links TRBV19 with TRBJ2-7; 7 bases fit TRBD2. Germline CDR1 LNHDA, CDR2 SQIVND (reference sequence). This CDR3 has 17 residues. V lost 2 bases, J lost 3 bases, and 13 bases stayed unmatched. The CDR3 DNA follows: TGTGCCAGTAGTATAAAGGCTAGCGGCCCGGCCCACTACGAGCAGTACTTC. It is translated as CASSIKASGPAHYEQYF.

DNA of the CDR3: TGTGCCAGCAGTTTAAGCCCCCCAAAATACAATGAGCAGTTCTTC. Its protein is CASSLSPPKYNEQFF. This chain uses TRBV28 with TRBJ2-1; D gene ambiguous. The CDR3 runs to 15 residues. V lost 2 bases, J lost 4 bases, and 12 bases lay in between. Germline V CDR1 and CDR2: MDHEN, SYDVKM.

In its sample, this clone was seen once. The chain has TRBV30 and TRBJ1-1; possibly TRBD1 for D (5 bases). This CDR3 is 15 amino acids long. Trimming removed 3 bases from V and 0 bases from J, with 14 bases in between. CDR1 and CDR2 from the germline V gene are GTSNPN and SVGIG (reference sequence). In DNA form, the CDR3 reads TGTGCCTGGAGGGGGGAGGGAAGAGTGAACACTGAAGCTTTCTTT. Protein sequence: CAWRGEGRVNTEAFF.

This chain links TRBV10-2 with TRBJ2-7, with 11 bases that match TRBD1. This CDR3 is built from 14 residues. The J segment lost 2 bases and the V segment lost 6 bases, leaving 3 bases of the junction unmatched. Looked up from germline, CDR1 is WSHSY and CDR2 is SAAADI. The CDR3 DNA is TGCGCCAGCAGGGGGACAGGGGGGGCCTACGAGCAGTACTTC. Amino acid sequence: CASRGTGGAYEQYF.

The J gene is TRBJ2-1, the V gene TRBV9; tentative D call: TRBD1 (5 bases). Germline CDR1 reads SGDLS; CDR2 reads YYNGEE. This CDR3 contains 12 residues. The V end was cut by 4 bases, the J end by 8 bases, with 10 bases between. For the CDR3, the DNA is TGTGCCAGCAGCTCCCAGGGATATGAGCAGTTCTTC. Its translation: CASSSQGYEQFF.

V is TRBV4-3 and J is TRBJ1-4; D is unresolved. V was shortened by 1 base and J by 5 bases, with 11 bases between the two germline ends. This CDR3 has 15 amino acids. Per the germline V gene, CDR1 is LGHNA and CDR2 is YSLEER. CDR3 region: CASSQAMRLNEKLFF. The CDR3 DNA reads as TGCGCCAGCAGCCAAGCGATGAGGCTGAATGAAAAACTGTTTTTT.

The chain joins TRBV7-9 to TRBJ2-3; perhaps TRBD2 as D (6 bases). This CDR3 has 13 amino acids. V shed 1 base and J shed 15 bases, with 17 bases lying between them. CDR1 and CDR2 (germline): SEHNR, FQNEAQ (reference sequence). The CDR3 region is CASSLGPLMGGYF. DNA of the CDR3: TGTGCCAGCAGCTTAGGACCCCTAATGGGGGGATATTTT. Combining the CDR3 with reference TRBV7-9 and TRBJ2-3 gives the whole variable domain DTGVSQNPRHKITKRGQNVTFRCDPISEHNRLYWYRQTLGQGPEFLTYFQNEAQLEKSRLLSDRFSAERPKGSFSTLEIQRTEQGDSAMYLCASSLGPLMGGYFGPGTRLTVL.

CDR3 protein: CAWKRRTGNTGELFF. In nucleotides, the CDR3 is TGTGCCTGGAAGCGAAGGACAGGGAACACCGGGGAGCTGTTTTTT. This rearrangement joins TRBV30 to TRBJ2-2; TRBD1 agrees at 7 bases. Trimming at V came to 4 bases and at J to 1 base, leaving 6 bases not matched to a gene. The CDR3 is made up of 15 amino acids. Looked up from germline, CDR1 is GTSNPN and CDR2 is SVGIG (reference sequence).

The chain carries TRBV25-1 and TRBJ1-6; 8 positions agree with TRBD1. Germline CDR1 and CDR2: MGHDK and SYGVNS. V was clipped by 6 bases and J by 6 bases; unmatched bases: 7. This CDR3 has 15 residues. CDR3 in amino acids: CASRTGQGPNSPLHF. As DNA, the CDR3 is TGTGCCAGCAGGACTGGACAGGGACCTAATTCACCCCTCCACTTT.

The V gene is TRBV14, the J gene TRBJ2-5; possibly TRBD2 for D (5 bases). The germline V gene has CDR1 SGHDN and CDR2 FVKESK. The V end was cut by 4 bases, the J end by 7 bases, with 16 bases between. The CDR3 loop spans 14 amino acids. The CDR3 DNA sequence: TGTGCCAGCAGCCCACCCGGACTCGGAGGGACCCAGTACTTC. As protein: CASSPPGLGGTQYF.

This clone was counted a single time. This chain uses TRBV11-3 with TRBJ2-1; 9 positions agree with TRBD2. This CDR3 spans 21 amino acids. Unmatched junction bases numbered 22, after V lost 0 bases and J lost 7 bases. Germline CDR1 SGHNT, CDR2 YENEEA. The CDR3 DNA reads TGTGCCAGCAGCTTAGAGGTGGGTAGGGGAAGGACTAGCGCGATAAGGAATGAGCAGTTCTTC. The encoded protein is CASSLEVGRGRTSAIRNEQFF.

This clone occurred once. The chain links TRBV6-5 to TRBJ2-7; D call uncertain. CDR1 and CDR2 from the germline V gene are MNHEY and SVGAGI. Trimming took off 5 bases at V and 4 bases at J, with 6 bases between the two ends. The CDR3 sequence is 11 residues long. Written as DNA, the CDR3 is TGTGCCAGCAGTAACGGTTACGAGCAGTACTTC. It yields the protein CASSNGYEQYF.

This clone came up a few times. This chain joins TRBV27 and TRBJ2-5; D possibly corresponds to TRBD1 (6 bases). The CDR3 extends over 12 amino acids. In germline, CDR1 is MNHEY, CDR2 SMNVEV (reference sequence). Trimming took 6 bases from V and 9 from J, leaving 14 bases between them. DNA of the CDR3: TGTGCCAGCAGACGAGAACAGGGAGCCCAGTACTTC. Translating gives CASRREQGAQYF.

The CDR3 nucleotides read TGTGCCAGCACCTACCGGAGGGGCCATCAGCCCCAGCATTTT. As protein: CASTYRRGHQPQHF. The V and J genes are TRBV28 and TRBJ1-5, with TRBD1 as a possible D gene (5 bases). Trimming shortened V by 7 bases and J by 5 bases, and 15 bases separated the two germline ends. The CDR3 loop spans 14 amino acids. CDR1 and CDR2 (germline): MDHEN, SYDVKM.

The J gene is TRBJ1-6, the V gene TRBV15; D not certain. CDR3 length: 13 residues. Per the germline V gene, CDR1 is LNHNV and CDR2 is YYDKDF (reference sequence). V was clipped by 0 bases and J by 13 bases, with 10 bases between them. In DNA form, the CDR3 reads TGTGCCACCAGCAGAGATCGGGAGTCCCCCCTCCACTTT. Translating gives CATSRDRESPLHF.